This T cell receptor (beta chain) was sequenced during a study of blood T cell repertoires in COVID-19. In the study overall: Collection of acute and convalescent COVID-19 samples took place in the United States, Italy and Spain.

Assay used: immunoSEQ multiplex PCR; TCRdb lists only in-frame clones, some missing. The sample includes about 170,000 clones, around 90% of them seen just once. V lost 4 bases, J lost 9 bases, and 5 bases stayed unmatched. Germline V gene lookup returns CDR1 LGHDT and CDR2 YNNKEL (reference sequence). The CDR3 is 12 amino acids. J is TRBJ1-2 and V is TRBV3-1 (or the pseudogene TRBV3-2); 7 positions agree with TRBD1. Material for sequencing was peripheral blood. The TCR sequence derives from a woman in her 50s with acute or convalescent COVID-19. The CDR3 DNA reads TGTGCCAGCAGCCCCGGGACAGTAAGCTACACCTTC. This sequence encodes CASSPGTVSYTF.